One T cell receptor beta chain is described in this entry. The source of the sample is a study of blood T cell repertoires in COVID-19. On the study more broadly: Samples came from the United States, Italy and Spain, spanning acute and convalescent COVID-19. The cDNA or gDNA used as material had been derived from T cells, B-cell-depleted T cells, or PBMCs.

In the study's own analysis: For nucleated cells, counts were estimated from reference gene primer amplification. The table came from immunoSEQ multiplex PCR; TCRdb's copy has only in-frame clones and leaves some out. V, J and clone size are those of that table, while D and trimming were read from the DNA. The top ten clones hold under 2.5% of a sample with about 130,000 clones, 80% of them seen once. The germline V gene encodes CDR1 MNHEY and CDR2 SMNVEV (reference sequence). This CDR3 is 17 amino acids long. With V trimmed by 6 bases and J by 6 bases, 16 bases remained unmatched. The chain combines TRBV27 with TRBJ2-2; 7 bases align to TRBD2. Sequencing was done on a sample of peripheral blood. This receptor was identified in a man between 65 and 85 years old with acute or convalescent COVID-19. CDR3 in amino acids: CASRPTVSAGDPGELFF. CDR3 sequence (DNA): TGTGCCAGCAGACCGACCGTTAGCGCGGGGGACCCCGGGGAGCTGTTTTTT.